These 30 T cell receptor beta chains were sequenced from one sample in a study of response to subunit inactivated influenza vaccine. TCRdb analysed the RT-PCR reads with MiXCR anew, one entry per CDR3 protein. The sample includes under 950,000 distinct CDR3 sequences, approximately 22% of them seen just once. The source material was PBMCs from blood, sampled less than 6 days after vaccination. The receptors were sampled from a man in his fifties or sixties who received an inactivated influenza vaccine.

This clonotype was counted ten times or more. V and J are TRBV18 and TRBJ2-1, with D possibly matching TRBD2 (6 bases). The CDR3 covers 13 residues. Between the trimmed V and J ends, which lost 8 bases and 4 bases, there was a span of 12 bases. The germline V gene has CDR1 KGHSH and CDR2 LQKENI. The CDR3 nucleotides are TGTGCCAGCAGCCCGACTAGTTACAATGAGCAGTTCTTC. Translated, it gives CASSPTSYNEQFF.

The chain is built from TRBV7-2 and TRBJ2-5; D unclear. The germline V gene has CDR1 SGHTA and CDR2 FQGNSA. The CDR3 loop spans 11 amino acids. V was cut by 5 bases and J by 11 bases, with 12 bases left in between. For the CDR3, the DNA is TGTGCCAGCAGCCGCGCCGGGCGACAGTACTTC. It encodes CASSRAGRQYF.

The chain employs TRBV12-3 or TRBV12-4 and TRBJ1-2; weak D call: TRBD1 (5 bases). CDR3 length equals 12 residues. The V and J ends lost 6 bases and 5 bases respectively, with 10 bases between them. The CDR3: CASRPAGYGYTF. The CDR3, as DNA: TGTGCCAGCAGACCTGCAGGGTATGGCTACACCTTC.

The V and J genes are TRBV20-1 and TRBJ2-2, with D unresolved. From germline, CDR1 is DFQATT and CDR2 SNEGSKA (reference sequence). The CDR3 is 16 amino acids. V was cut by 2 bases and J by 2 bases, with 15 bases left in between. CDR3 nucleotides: TGCAGTGCTAGAATGGGTTCTCAACAAAACACCGGGGAGCTGTTTTTT. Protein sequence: CSARMGSQQNTGELFF.

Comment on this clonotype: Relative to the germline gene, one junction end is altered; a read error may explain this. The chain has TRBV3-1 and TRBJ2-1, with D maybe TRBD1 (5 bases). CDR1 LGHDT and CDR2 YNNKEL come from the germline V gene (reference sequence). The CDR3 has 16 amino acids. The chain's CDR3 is CASRQGFLRDYNEQFF. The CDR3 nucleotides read TGTGCCAGCAGGCAAGGGTTCCTCAGGGATTACAATGAGCAGTTCTTC.

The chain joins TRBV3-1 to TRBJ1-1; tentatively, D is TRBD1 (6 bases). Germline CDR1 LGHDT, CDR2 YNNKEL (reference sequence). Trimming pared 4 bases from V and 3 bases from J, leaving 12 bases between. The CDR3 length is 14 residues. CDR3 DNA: TGTGCCAGCAGCCCGAGGGGGGGGGACACTGAAGCTTTCTTT. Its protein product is CASSPRGGDTEAFF.

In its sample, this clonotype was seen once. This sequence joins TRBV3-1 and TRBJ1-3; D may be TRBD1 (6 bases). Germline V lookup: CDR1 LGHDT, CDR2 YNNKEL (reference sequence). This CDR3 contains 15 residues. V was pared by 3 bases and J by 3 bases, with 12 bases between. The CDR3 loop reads CASSHYREIGNTIYF. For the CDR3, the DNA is TGTGCCAGCAGCCACTACAGGGAAATTGGAAACACCATATATTTT.

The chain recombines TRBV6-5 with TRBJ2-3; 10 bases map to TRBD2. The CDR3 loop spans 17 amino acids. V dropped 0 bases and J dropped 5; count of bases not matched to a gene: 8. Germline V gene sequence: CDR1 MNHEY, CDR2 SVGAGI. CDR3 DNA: TGTGCCAGCAGTTACTCGAGTCTAGCGGGAGCTGGAGATACGCAGTATTTT. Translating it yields CASSYSSLAGAGDTQYF.

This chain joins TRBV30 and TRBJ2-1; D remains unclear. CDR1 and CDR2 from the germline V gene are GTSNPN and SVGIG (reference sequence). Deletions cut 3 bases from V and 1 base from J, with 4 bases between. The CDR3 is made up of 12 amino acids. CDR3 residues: CAWSPSYNEQFF. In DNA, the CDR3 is TGTGCCTGGAGCCCATCCTACAATGAGCAGTTCTTC. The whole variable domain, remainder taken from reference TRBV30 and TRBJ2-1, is SQTIHQWPATLVQPVGSPLSLECTVEGTSNPNLYWYRQAAGRGLQLLFYSVGIGQISSEVPQNLSASRPQDRQFILSSKKLLLSDSGFYLCAWSPSYNEQFFGPGTRLTVL.

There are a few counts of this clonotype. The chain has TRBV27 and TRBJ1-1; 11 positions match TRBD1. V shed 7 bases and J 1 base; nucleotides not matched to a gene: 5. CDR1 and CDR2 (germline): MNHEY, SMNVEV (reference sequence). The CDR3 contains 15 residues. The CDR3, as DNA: TGTGCCAGCAACAGGGACAGGGGGGCGAACACTGAAGCTTTCTTT. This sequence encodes CASNRDRGANTEAFF.

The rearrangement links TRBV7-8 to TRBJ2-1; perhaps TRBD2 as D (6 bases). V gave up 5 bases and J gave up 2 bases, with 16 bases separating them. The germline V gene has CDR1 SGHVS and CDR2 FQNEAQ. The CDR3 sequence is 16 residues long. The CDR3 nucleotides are TGTGCCAGCAGCCACTGGCGGGGCCCTACCTACAATGAGCAGTTCTTC. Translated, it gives CASSHWRGPTYNEQFF.

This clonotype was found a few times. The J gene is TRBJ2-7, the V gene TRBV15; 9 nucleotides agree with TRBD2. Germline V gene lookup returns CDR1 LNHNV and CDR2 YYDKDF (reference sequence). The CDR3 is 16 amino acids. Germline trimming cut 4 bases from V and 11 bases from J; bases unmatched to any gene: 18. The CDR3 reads CATSMDRREGPTTEYF. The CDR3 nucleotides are TGTGCCACCAGCATGGATAGGCGGGAGGGCCCTACGACGGAGTACTTC.

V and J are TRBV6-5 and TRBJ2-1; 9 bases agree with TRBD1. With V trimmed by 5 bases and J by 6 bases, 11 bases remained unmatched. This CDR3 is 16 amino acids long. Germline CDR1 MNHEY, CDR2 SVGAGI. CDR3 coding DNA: TGTGCCAGCAGTCTATCGACAGGGGGGTCAGGCAATGAGCAGTTCTTC. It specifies CASSLSTGGSGNEQFF.

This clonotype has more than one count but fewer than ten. CDR3 nucleotides: TGTGCCAGCAGCTTAATGGTGACTAGCGGAGTAGAGCAGTTCTTC. Translated: CASSLMVTSGVEQFF. The chain links TRBV7-2 to TRBJ2-1, with 9 positions matching TRBD2. CDR3 length equals 15 residues. V shed 2 bases, J shed 10 bases, and the junction held 9 bases outside the gene matches. CDR1 SGHTA and CDR2 FQGNSA come from the germline V gene.

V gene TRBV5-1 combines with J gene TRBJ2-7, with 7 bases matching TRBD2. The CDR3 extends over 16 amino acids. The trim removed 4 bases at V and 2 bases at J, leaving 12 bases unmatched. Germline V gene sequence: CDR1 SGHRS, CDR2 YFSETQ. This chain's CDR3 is CASSPQASSGAYEQYF. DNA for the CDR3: TGCGCCAGCAGCCCCCAGGCGTCTAGCGGAGCCTACGAGCAGTACTTC.

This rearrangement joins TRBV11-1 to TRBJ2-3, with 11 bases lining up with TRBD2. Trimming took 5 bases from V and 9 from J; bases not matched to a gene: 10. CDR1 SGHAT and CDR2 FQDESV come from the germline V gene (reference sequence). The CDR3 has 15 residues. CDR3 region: CASSEGTSGDITQYF. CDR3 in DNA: TGTGCCAGCAGCGAAGGGACTAGCGGAGACATAACGCAGTATTTT.

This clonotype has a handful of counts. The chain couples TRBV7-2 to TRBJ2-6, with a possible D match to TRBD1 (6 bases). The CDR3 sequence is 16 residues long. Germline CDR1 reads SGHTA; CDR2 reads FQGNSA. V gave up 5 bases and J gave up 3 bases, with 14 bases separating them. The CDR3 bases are TGTGCCAGCAGCACCATCCCAGGGGTTGGGGCCAACGTCCTGACTTTC. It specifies CASSTIPGVGANVLTF.

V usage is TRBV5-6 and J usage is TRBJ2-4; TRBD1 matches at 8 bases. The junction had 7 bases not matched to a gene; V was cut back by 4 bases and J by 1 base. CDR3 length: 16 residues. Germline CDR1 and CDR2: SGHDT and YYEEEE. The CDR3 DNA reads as TGTGCCAGCAGCCGACAGGGGTTCTCTGCCAAAAACATTCAGTACTTC. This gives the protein CASSRQGFSAKNIQYF.

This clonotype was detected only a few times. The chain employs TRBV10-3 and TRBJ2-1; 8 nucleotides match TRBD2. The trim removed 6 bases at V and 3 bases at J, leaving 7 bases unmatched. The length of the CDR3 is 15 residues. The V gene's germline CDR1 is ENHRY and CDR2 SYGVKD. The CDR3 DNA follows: TGTGCCATCAGCCGGCGGGAGGTCAACTACAATGAGCAGTTCTTC. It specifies CAISRREVNYNEQFF.

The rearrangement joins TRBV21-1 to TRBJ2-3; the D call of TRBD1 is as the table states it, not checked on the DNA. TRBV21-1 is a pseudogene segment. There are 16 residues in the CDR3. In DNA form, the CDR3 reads TGTGCCAGCAGCAGACGGACAGGGTTGAGCACAGATACGCAGTATTTT. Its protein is CASSRRTGLSTDTQYF.

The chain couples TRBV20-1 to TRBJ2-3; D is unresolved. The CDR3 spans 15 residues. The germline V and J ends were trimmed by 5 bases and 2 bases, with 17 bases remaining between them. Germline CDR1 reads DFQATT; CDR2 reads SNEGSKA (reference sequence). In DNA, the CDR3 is TGCAGTGCTTCGCATGATGGGTGGTACACAGATACGCAGTATTTT. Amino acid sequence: CSASHDGWYTDTQYF.

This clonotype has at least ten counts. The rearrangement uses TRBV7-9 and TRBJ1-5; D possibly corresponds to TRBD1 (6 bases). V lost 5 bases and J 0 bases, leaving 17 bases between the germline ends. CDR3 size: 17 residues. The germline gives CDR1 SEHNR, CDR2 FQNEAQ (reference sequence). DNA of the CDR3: TGTGCCAGCAGCCGTGAAGGGGGGGCAGATAGCAATCAGCCCCAGCATTTT. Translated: CASSREGGADSNQPQHF. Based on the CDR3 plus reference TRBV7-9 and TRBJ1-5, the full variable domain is DTGVSQNPRHKITKRGQNVTFRCDPISEHNRLYWYRQTLGQGPEFLTYFQNEAQLEKSRLLSDRFSAERPKGSFSTLEIQRTEQGDSAMYLCASSREGGADSNQPQHFGDGTRLSIL.

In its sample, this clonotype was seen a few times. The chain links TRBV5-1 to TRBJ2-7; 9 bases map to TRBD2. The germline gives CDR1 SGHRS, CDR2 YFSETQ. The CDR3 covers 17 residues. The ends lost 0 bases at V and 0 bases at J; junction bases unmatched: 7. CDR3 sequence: CASSLAPSGASSYEQYF. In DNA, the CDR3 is TGCGCCAGCAGCTTGGCACCTAGCGGGGCCAGCTCCTACGAGCAGTACTTC.

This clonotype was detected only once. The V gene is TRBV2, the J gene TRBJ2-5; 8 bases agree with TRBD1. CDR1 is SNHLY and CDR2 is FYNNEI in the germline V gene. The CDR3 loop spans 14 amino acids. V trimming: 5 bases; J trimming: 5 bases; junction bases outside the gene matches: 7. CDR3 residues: CASSSDRAEETQYF. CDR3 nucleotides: TGTGCCAGCAGTTCGGACAGGGCAGAGGAGACCCAGTACTTC.

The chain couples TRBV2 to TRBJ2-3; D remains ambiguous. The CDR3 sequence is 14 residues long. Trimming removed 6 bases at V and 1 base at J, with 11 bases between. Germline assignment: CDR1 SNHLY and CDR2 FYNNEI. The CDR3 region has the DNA TGTGCCAGCAGGCCTTTGACACGCACAGATACGCAGTATTTT. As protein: CASRPLTRTDTQYF.

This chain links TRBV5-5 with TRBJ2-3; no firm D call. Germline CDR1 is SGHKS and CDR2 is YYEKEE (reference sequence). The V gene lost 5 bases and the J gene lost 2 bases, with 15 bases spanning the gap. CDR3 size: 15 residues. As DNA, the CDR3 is TGTGCCAGCAGGCCTCGTGAGTCCCTCACAGATACGCAGTATTTT. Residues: CASRPRESLTDTQYF.

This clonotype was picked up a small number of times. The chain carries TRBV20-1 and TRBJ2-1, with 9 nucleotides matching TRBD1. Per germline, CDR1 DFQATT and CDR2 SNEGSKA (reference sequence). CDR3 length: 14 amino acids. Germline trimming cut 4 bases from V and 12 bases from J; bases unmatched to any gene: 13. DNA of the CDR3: TGCAGTGCTACTGTCCCGGGACAGGGACCCGGGCAGTTCTTC. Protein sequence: CSATVPGQGPGQFF.

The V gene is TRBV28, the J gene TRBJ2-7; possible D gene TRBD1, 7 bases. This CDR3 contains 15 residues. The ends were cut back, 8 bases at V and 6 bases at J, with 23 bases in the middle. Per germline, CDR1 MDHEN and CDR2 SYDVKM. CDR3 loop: CASAREGGGVFEQYF. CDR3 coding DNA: TGTGCCAGCGCTAGAGAAGGAGGGGGCGTTTTCGAGCAGTACTTC.

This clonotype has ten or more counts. The CDR3: CASNYGGPTNEKLFF. In DNA form, the CDR3 reads TGTGCCAGCAATTACGGGGGGCCCACTAATGAAAAACTGTTTTTT. This chain connects TRBV12-3 or TRBV12-4 to TRBJ1-4, with a weak D call TRBD1 (6 bases). The CDR3 consists of 15 residues. V lost 7 bases, J lost 2 bases, and 14 bases lay in between.

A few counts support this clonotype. The CDR3 region is CSAYSGKHNEQFF. The CDR3 nucleotides are TGCAGTGCCTATAGCGGGAAGCACAATGAGCAGTTCTTC. This rearrangement joins TRBV20-1 to TRBJ2-1; 8 positions match TRBD2. After removal of 6 bases from V and 5 bases from J, the junction contained 6 bases not matched to a gene. Germline V gives CDR1 DFQATT, CDR2 SNEGSKA (reference sequence). CDR3 length: 13 amino acids.